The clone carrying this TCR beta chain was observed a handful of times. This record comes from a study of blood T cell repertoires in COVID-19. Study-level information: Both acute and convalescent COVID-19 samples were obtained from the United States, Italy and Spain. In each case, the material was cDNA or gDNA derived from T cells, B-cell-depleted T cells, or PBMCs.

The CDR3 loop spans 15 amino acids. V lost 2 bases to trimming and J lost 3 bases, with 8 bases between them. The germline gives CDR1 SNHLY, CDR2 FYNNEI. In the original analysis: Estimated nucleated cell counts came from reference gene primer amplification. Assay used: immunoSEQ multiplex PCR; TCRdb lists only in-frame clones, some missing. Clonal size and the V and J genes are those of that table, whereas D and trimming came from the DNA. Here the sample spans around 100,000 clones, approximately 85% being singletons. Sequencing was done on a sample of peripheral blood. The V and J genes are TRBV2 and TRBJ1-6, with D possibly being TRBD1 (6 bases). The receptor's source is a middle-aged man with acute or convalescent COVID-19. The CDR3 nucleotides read TGTGCCAGCAGTGAACTACAGGGCTATAATTCACCCCTCCACTTT. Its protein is CASSELQGYNSPLHF.